This paragraph covers one TCR beta chain sequence. The antigen is undetermined. This entry comes from a study of cytomegalovirus exposure and HLA in healthy donors. Study-level findings and limits: Diagnosis of cytomegalovirus status made by the classifier reportedly showed high specificity and sensitivity. It was 164 TCR beta chains that were listed as cytomegalovirus-associated. Indistinguishability led to the exclusion of some V segments, TRBV6-2 and TRBV6-3 included. The authors later found TCR association rates varying by HLA locus, with DRB1 most and HLA-C fewest.

This CDR3 has 16 amino acids. A multiplex PCR was run with 60 Vbeta primers and 13 Jbeta primers. Libraries were prepared by immunoSEQ multiplex PCR; TCRdb keeps only in-frame clonotypes and omits some of them. Among 150,000 to 200,000 clones, roughly 80% were seen once, and the ten largest hold 3.1%. This TCR came from a male donor in good health and CMV-seronegative. The source material was PBMCs. The chain recombines TRBV21-1 with TRBJ2-7; the listed D gene, TRBD2, was not tested against the DNA. TRBV21-1 is shown as a pseudogene. In DNA, the CDR3 is TGTGCCAGCAGCATAGGTTTAGGCGGGCCCTCCTACGAGCAGTACTTC. Translating it yields CASSIGLGGPSYEQYF.